This entry is about one TCR beta chain. Its matching antigen is unknown. This specimen belongs to a study of T cells expressing NK-cell markers. Looking at the study overall: It was from sorted CD3+CD56+NKG2C+, CD3+CD56+NKG2C- and CD3+CD56-NKG2C+ T cells that TCR beta repertoires came.

Study outcomes and limitations: The leading position in the CD3+CD56-NKG2C+ fraction of a few donors also went to these clonotypes.

TCRdb re-called the 5' RACE reads and shows each CDR3 protein once, DNA omitted. The ten top clones account for around 4.9%, within a sample of about 380,000 distinct CDR3 sequences. Germline CDR1 is MNHNS and CDR2 is SASEGT. The CDR3 is 14 amino acids. The rearrangement uses TRBV6-1 and TRBJ1-1. Specimen: blood T cells: a sorted CD56 or NKG2C T cell subset, CD4+ or CD8+ T cells, or bulk PBMC T cells (not recorded which). The sequence came from a man aged 18-70 years in good health. The CDR3: CASHPAGGGTEAFF.